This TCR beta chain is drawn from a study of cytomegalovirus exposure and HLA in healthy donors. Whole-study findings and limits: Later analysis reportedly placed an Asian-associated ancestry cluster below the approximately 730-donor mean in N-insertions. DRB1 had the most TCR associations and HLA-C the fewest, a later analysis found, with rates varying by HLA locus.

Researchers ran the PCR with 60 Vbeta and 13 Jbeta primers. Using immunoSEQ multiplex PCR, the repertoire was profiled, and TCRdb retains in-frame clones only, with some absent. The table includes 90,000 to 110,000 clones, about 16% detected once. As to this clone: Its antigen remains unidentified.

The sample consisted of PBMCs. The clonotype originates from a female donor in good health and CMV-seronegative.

CDR3 sequence (DNA): TGTGCCAGCAAGGGGACAGTGAACACTGAAGCTTTCTTT. Encoded protein: CASKGTVNTEAFF. The gene calls are TRBV27 and TRBJ1-1, with 7 bases identical to TRBD1. The germline V gene has CDR1 MNHEY and CDR2 SMNVEV (reference sequence). The junction had 2 bases not matched to a gene; V was cut back by 7 bases and J by 0 bases. This CDR3 contains 13 residues.